A selection of T cell receptor beta chains follows, all from one sample in a study of T cell responses to AZD1222 COVID-19 vaccine. Using immunoSEQ multiplex PCR, the repertoire was profiled, and TCRdb retains in-frame clones only, with some absent. Of tens of thousands of clones detected, about four fifths appear once; the ten largest clones hold over 20%. The source was peripheral blood, collected 28 days after the second AZD1222 dose. Every receptor here comes from an adult who received the AZD1222 COVID-19 vaccine. Both conserved end residues are part of each CDR3. Fields, in order: V gene, clone size, D gene, J gene, CDR3 DNA, CDR3 protein. The D gene is left open where the match is weak. The size entry is marked missing in some rows and otherwise reads once, few, many or a size class.

v_call: TRBV6-5
clone_size: -
d_call: TRBD1
j_call: TRBJ2-2
cdr3_nt: TGTGCCAGCAGTTACTCGGTTGGGACAGGGGGGCTGTTTTTT
cdr3_aa: CASSYSVGTGGLFF

v_call: TRBV5-6
clone_size: -
d_call: -
j_call: TRBJ2-7
cdr3_nt: TGTGCCAGCAGCTTGGCCAATGTGTGGGGAAGCGAGCAGTACTTC
cdr3_aa: CASSLANVWGSEQYF

v_call: TRBV19
clone_size: -
d_call: -
j_call: TRBJ1-3
cdr3_nt: TGTGCCAGTAGACCCCCCTCTGGAAACACCATATATTTT
cdr3_aa: CASRPPSGNTIYF

v_call: TRBV9
clone_size: -
d_call: TRBD1
j_call: TRBJ2-7
cdr3_nt: TGTGCCAGCAGCCTGCGGACAGGGTCCTACGAGCAGTACTTC
cdr3_aa: CASSLRTGSYEQYF

v_call: TRBV6-5
clone_size: -
d_call: -
j_call: TRBJ2-7
cdr3_nt: TGTGCCAGCAGCCGAGGACAGTCCGGCTCCTACGAGCAGTACTTC
cdr3_aa: CASSRGQSGSYEQYF

v_call: TRBV7-6
clone_size: -
d_call: TRBD1
j_call: TRBJ1-6
cdr3_nt: TGTGCCAGCAGCTTTTCGGGACAGGGAACCTCCTATAATTCACCCCTCCACTTT
cdr3_aa: CASSFSGQGTSYNSPLHF

v_call: TRBV6-6
clone_size: few
d_call: -
j_call: TRBJ2-1
cdr3_nt: TGTGCCAGCAGTTACGGGCCCTCAGGTGAGCAGTTCTTC
cdr3_aa: CASSYGPSGEQFF

v_call: TRBV19
clone_size: few
d_call: TRBD1
j_call: TRBJ2-7
cdr3_nt: TGTGCCAGTAGTATAGTGTCACAGGGGATCCACGAGCAGTACTTC
cdr3_aa: CASSIVSQGIHEQYF

v_call: TRBV6-2/TRBV6-3
clone_size: -
d_call: -
j_call: TRBJ2-7
cdr3_nt: TGTGCCAGCAGTTACTCGAAGGGCTACGAGCAGTACTTC
cdr3_aa: CASSYSKGYEQYF

v_call: TRBV18
clone_size: -
d_call: TRBD1
j_call: TRBJ1-2
cdr3_nt: TGTGCCAGCTCAACGGGACAGGACTATGGCTACACCTTC
cdr3_aa: CASSTGQDYGYTF

v_call: TRBV6-5
clone_size: -
d_call: -
j_call: TRBJ1-2
cdr3_nt: TGTGCCAGCACAGCACAGGGTTCCGAGTATGGCTACACCTTC
cdr3_aa: CASTAQGSEYGYTF

v_call: TRBV30
clone_size: few
d_call: TRBD1
j_call: TRBJ2-7
cdr3_nt: TGTGCCTGGAGGCCGGGACAGGTAAATTACGAGCAGTACTTC
cdr3_aa: CAWRPGQVNYEQYF

v_call: TRBV9
clone_size: few
d_call: TRBD1
j_call: TRBJ1-2
cdr3_nt: TGTGCCAGCAGCCCGACCGTGAAGGGGGCAGGCTATGGCTACACCTTC
cdr3_aa: CASSPTVKGAGYGYTF

v_call: TRBV9
clone_size: -
d_call: TRBD1
j_call: TRBJ2-7
cdr3_nt: TGTGCCAGCAGCGTAGTGGGGACAGGGGTGGGAAAGCAGTACTTC
cdr3_aa: CASSVVGTGVGKQYF